This paragraph covers one TCR beta chain sequence. Its antigen is unknown. The record originates from a study of memory CD8 T cells in hepatitis C reinfection. Background on the study: Chronic HCV followed reinfection in a couple of donors who cleared primary infection. Between 12 and 24 weeks after reinfection detection, late samples were drawn. Overall study results and limits: Only 4 or 5 donors prevented definitive conclusions about public clonotypes.

Trimming stripped 3 bases from V and 9 bases from J, with 11 bases between. This CDR3 comprises 12 residues. Germline CDR1 reads KGHSH; CDR2 reads LQKENI. The method was immunoSEQ multiplex PCR; TCRdb's version includes in-frame clones alone and lacks a portion of them. The sample records about 46,000 clones, roughly 89% being singletons. Stated time point: late/post reinfection, 12 to 24 weeks after detection. No in vitro expansion preceded TCR sequencing of the sorted cells. The J gene is TRBJ2-5, the V gene TRBV18; TRBD1 is a possible D gene (6 bases). The clonotype was recovered from a young man with hepatitis C virus infection. Sequenced sample: naive CD8+ T cells sorted from blood. For the CDR3, the DNA is TGTGCCAGCTCACCGGATAAGGGGGCCCAGTACTTC. This translates into CASSPDKGAQYF.